A selection of T cell receptor beta chains follows, all from one sample in a study of technical replicates of blood from several donors. Assay used: immunoSEQ multiplex PCR; TCRdb lists only in-frame clones, some missing. The table has 44,000 or so clones, about 94% seen once. The sample consisted of PBMCs. These receptors all stem from a human donor in good health. Some clones in this sample may be carry-over from other donors' samples. The CDR3 runs from the conserved cysteine through the conserved F or W. The D gene is left open where the match is weak. Expanded clones are given a class, and other clones once, few, many or no size at all.

j_call: TRBJ1-5
d_call: -
v_call: TRBV6-5
clone_size: -
cdr3_nt: TGTGCCAGCAGTTACGGGCAGGGTCTTAATCAGCCCCAGCATTTT
cdr3_aa: CASSYGQGLNQPQHF

j_call: TRBJ1-4
d_call: -
v_call: TRBV5-1
clone_size: -
cdr3_nt: TGCGCCAGCAGCTTGGCCGGGGGGTCTAATGAAAAACTGTTTTTT
cdr3_aa: CASSLAGGSNEKLFF

j_call: TRBJ2-1
d_call: TRBD2
v_call: TRBV2
clone_size: -
cdr3_nt: TGTGCCAGCACCCCCGGGAACCGGGGGGATGAGCAGTTCTTC
cdr3_aa: CASTPGNRGDEQFF

j_call: TRBJ1-2
d_call: -
v_call: TRBV6-5
clone_size: once
cdr3_nt: TGTGCCAGCAGTTACTCTGCCGCAGTACCTAACTATGGCTACACCTTC
cdr3_aa: CASSYSAAVPNYGYTF

j_call: TRBJ1-1
d_call: -
v_call: TRBV5-8
clone_size: -
cdr3_nt: TGTGCCAGCAGCCACCTGGCCACGAACACTGAAGCTTTCTTT
cdr3_aa: CASSHLATNTEAFF

j_call: TRBJ1-6
d_call: -
v_call: TRBV14
clone_size: -
cdr3_nt: TGTGCCAGCAGCCAAGGGACAGTAAATTCACCCCTCCACTTT
cdr3_aa: CASSQGTVNSPLHF

j_call: TRBJ1-5
d_call: -
v_call: TRBV12-5
clone_size: -
cdr3_nt: TGTGCTGGTACGGACAGTAGCAATCAGCCCCAGCATTTT
cdr3_aa: CAGTDSSNQPQHF

j_call: TRBJ2-5
d_call: TRBD1
v_call: TRBV5-6
clone_size: -
cdr3_nt: TGTGCCAGCAGCTCGGGACAGCCTCAGAAGACCCAGTACTTC
cdr3_aa: CASSSGQPQKTQYF

j_call: TRBJ2-2
d_call: -
v_call: TRBV2
clone_size: -
cdr3_nt: TGTGCCAGCAAGGGGGCCGGGGAGCTGTTTTTT
cdr3_aa: CASKGAGELFF

j_call: TRBJ1-1
d_call: -
v_call: TRBV4-2
clone_size: -
cdr3_nt: TGTGCCAGCAGCCAAGTAGGGGCGGCTCGGACTGAAGCTTTCTTT
cdr3_aa: CASSQVGAARTEAFF

j_call: TRBJ1-3
d_call: -
v_call: TRBV6-5
clone_size: -
cdr3_nt: TGTGCCAGCAGTTCCCAGGGATTCTCTGGAAACACCATATATTTT
cdr3_aa: CASSSQGFSGNTIYF

j_call: TRBJ2-5
d_call: -
v_call: TRBV30
clone_size: -
cdr3_nt: TGTGCCTGGAGTGCCCGGGAGACCCAGTACTTC
cdr3_aa: CAWSARETQYF

j_call: TRBJ1-4
d_call: -
v_call: TRBV10-3
clone_size: -
cdr3_nt: TGTGCCATCAGTGAGTCGGGGGGGGAAAAACTGTTTTTT
cdr3_aa: CAISESGGEKLFF

j_call: TRBJ2-3
d_call: TRBD1
v_call: TRBV2
clone_size: -
cdr3_nt: TGTGCCAGCAGTGAAGGTCAGGGGGCGCGAGGTACGCAGTATTTT
cdr3_aa: CASSEGQGARGTQYF

j_call: TRBJ2-3
d_call: -
v_call: TRBV29-1
clone_size: -
cdr3_nt: TGCAGCGTTATAATAGATACGCAGTATTTT
cdr3_aa: CSVIIDTQYF

j_call: TRBJ2-2
d_call: TRBD1
v_call: TRBV4-1
clone_size: -
cdr3_nt: TGCGCCAGCAGCCAACCTGGGGACAGGAACACCGGGGAGCTGTTTTTT
cdr3_aa: CASSQPGDRNTGELFF

j_call: TRBJ2-6
d_call: -
v_call: TRBV4-1
clone_size: -
cdr3_nt: TGCGCCAGCAGCCAAGAATTGTACTCTGGGGCCAACGTCCTGACTTTC
cdr3_aa: CASSQELYSGANVLTF

j_call: TRBJ1-5
d_call: TRBD1
v_call: TRBV7-9
clone_size: -
cdr3_nt: TGTGCCAGCAGCCCGGACAGGGCCAATCAGCCCCAGCATTTT
cdr3_aa: CASSPDRANQPQHF

j_call: TRBJ2-1
d_call: -
v_call: TRBV29-1
clone_size: -
cdr3_nt: TGCAGCGTTGGCTGGGGCGGGGACAATGAGCAGTTCTTC
cdr3_aa: CSVGWGGDNEQFF

j_call: TRBJ1-4
d_call: TRBD1
v_call: TRBV5-6
clone_size: -
cdr3_nt: TGTGCCAGCAGCCCGGGGACAGCAGCTGCCCTCGGGGAAAAACTGTTTTTT
cdr3_aa: CASSPGTAAALGEKLFF